The 18 T cell receptor beta chains below were found in one sample sequenced in a study of shared clonotypes between healthy human individuals. TCRdb keeps only in-frame clones here, not all; method: immunoSEQ multiplex PCR. The table has a few million clones, over 85% seen once. Sequencing was done on a sample of naive CD4+ T cells from PBMCs. Indicated subset: CD45RA+ positively selected. These receptors all come from a man aged 18 to 29 in good health. Some clones in this sample may be carry-over from other donors' samples.

This clone was found once. The chain has TRBV4-2 and TRBJ1-2; TRBD1 matches at 10 bases. The CDR3 has 16 residues. CDR1 and CDR2 from the germline V gene are LGHNA and YNFKEQ. The V gene end was trimmed by 0 bases and the J gene end by 2 bases; junction bases not matched to a gene: 3. For the CDR3, the DNA is TGTGCCAGCAGCCAAGATCCGACAGGGGGCAACTATGGCTACACCTTC. It yields the protein CASSQDPTGGNYGYTF.

This chain links TRBV29-1 with TRBJ2-1; 8 bases align to TRBD2. With 5 bases clipped from V and 6 bases from J, the junction kept 12 bases outside the gene matches. CDR3 length: 15 amino acids. Germline V gene lookup returns CDR1 SQVTM and CDR2 ANQGSEA. CDR3 sequence reads: CSVLTGTRGGNEQFF. DNA of the CDR3: TGCAGCGTTTTGACCGGGACTAGGGGGGGCAATGAGCAGTTCTTC.

In this sample, this clone turned up a few times. The gene calls are TRBV4-2 and TRBJ1-1; TRBD1 matches 7 bases. The CDR3 sequence is 15 residues long. From germline, CDR1 is LGHNA and CDR2 YNFKEQ. V lost 1 base, J lost 8 bases, and 10 bases stayed unmatched. In DNA form, the CDR3 reads TGTGCCAGCAGCCAAGGGCTTCGAAGGGGGCTGGAAGCTTTCTTT. Translation: CASSQGLRRGLEAFF.

Only one count was recorded for this clone. The chain employs TRBV5-1 and TRBJ2-7; 12 bases match TRBD1. The V and J ends lost 4 bases and 4 bases, in that order; junction bases with no gene match: 18. This CDR3 spans 19 amino acids. Germline V CDR1 and CDR2: SGHRS, YFSETQ. DNA of the CDR3: TGCGCCAGCAGCCTCCCGGGACAGGGGGCATCGGACTCGATGTACGAGCAGTACTTC. Protein product: CASSLPGQGASDSMYEQYF. Full variable domain (missing parts from reference TRBV5-1 and TRBJ2-7): KAGVTQTPRYLIKTRGQQVTLSCSPISGHRSVSWYQQTPGQGLQFLFEYFSETQRNKGNFPGRFSGRQFSNSRSEMNVSTLELGDSALYLCASSLPGQGASDSMYEQYFGPGTRLTVT.

In this sample, this clone turned up once. The rearrangement uses TRBV19 and TRBJ2-3; D is unclear. The CDR3 contains 14 residues. From germline, CDR1 is LNHDA and CDR2 SQIVND (reference sequence). V was cut by 2 bases and J by 4 bases, with 10 bases left in between. The CDR3 nucleotides are TGTGCCAGTAGTATAAACCAGGCCTCAGATACGCAGTATTTT. Translation gives CASSINQASDTQYF.

A remark on this clone: This sample also contains other DNA sequences that code for the same CDR3. V and J are TRBV20-1 and TRBJ1-2; the D is unclear. CDR3 length equals 11 residues. Trimming removed 0 bases at V and 2 bases at J, with 1 base between. Per the germline V gene, CDR1 is DFQATT and CDR2 is SNEGSKA (reference sequence). As DNA, the CDR3 is TGCAGTGCTAGAGACAACTATGGCTACACCTTC. This codes for CSARDNYGYTF.

As for this clone: The sample contains more than one DNA sequence encoding this CDR3. The chain combines TRBV7-3 with TRBJ2-1; the match to TRBD2 covers 9 bases. V shed 3 bases and J 3 bases; nucleotides not matched to a gene: 3. Germline CDR1 reads SGHTA; CDR2 reads FQGTGA. The CDR3 is 15 amino acids. CDR3 loop: CASSLLAGIYNEQFF. In DNA, the CDR3 is TGTGCCAGCAGCTTGCTAGCGGGGATCTACAATGAGCAGTTCTTC.

The chain employs TRBV28 and TRBJ2-2, with D unclear. Germline CDR1 reads MDHEN; CDR2 reads SYDVKM. Trimming shortened V by 6 bases and J by 0 bases, and 14 bases separated the two germline ends. This CDR3 spans 16 amino acids. The CDR3 DNA is TGTGCCAGCAGCCCCCCTGACTGGACGAACACCGGGGAGCTGTTTTTT. It specifies CASSPPDWTNTGELFF.

This sequence joins TRBV15 and TRBJ2-1, with 11 nucleotides matching TRBD2. From germline, CDR1 is LNHNV and CDR2 YYDKDF (reference sequence). This CDR3 comprises 17 residues. V lost 0 bases and J lost 8; bases outside the gene matches: 9. CDR3 protein: CATSRDLSGRELYEQFF. CDR3 in DNA: TGTGCCACCAGCAGAGACCTTAGCGGGAGGGAGCTGTATGAGCAGTTCTTC.

The chain joins TRBV19 to TRBJ2-7; 9 bases agree with TRBD1. The CDR3 spans 16 residues. In germline, CDR1 is LNHDA, CDR2 SQIVND (reference sequence). The V and J ends lost 4 bases and 2 bases, in that order; junction bases with no gene match: 9. CDR3 residues: CASSKRTGTGTYEQYF. CDR3 sequence (DNA): TGTGCCAGTAGTAAACGAACCGGGACAGGGACCTACGAGCAGTACTTC.

The chain joins TRBV18 to TRBJ2-2, with 9 nucleotides matching TRBD1. The CDR3 length is 15 residues. Germline-derived CDR1 and CDR2 are KGHSH and LQKENI. J lost 13 bases, V lost 1 base, and 10 bases had no gene match. Here the CDR3 reads CASSPRQGESGRLFF. CDR3 bases: TGTGCCAGCTCACCACGACAGGGGGAATCGGGGAGGCTGTTTTTT.

A remark on this clone: Other DNA sequences from this sample encode an identical CDR3 as well. The genes are TRBV19 and TRBJ1-2; perhaps TRBD1 as D (5 bases). Germline V lookup: CDR1 LNHDA, CDR2 SQIVND (reference sequence). Deletions cut 3 bases from V and 8 bases from J, with 10 bases between. This CDR3 is 12 amino acids long. The CDR3 loop reads CASSIWGSGYTF. DNA of the CDR3: TGTGCCAGTAGTATCTGGGGCAGCGGCTACACCTTC.

This sequence joins TRBV28 and TRBJ2-7; D is uncertain. The germline V and J ends were trimmed by 3 bases and 2 bases, with 8 bases remaining between them. The CDR3 length is 13 residues. Germline V gene sequence: CDR1 MDHEN, CDR2 SYDVKM. The CDR3 DNA sequence: TGTGCCAGCAGTTTCCCCAGAACCTACGAGCAGTACTTC. This encodes CASSFPRTYEQYF.

The chain couples TRBV5-4 to TRBJ1-1; tentative D call: TRBD1 (5 bases). The ends were cut back, 4 bases at V and 8 bases at J, with 24 bases in the middle. The length of the CDR3 is 16 residues. Germline loops: CDR1 SGHNT, CDR2 YYREEE (reference sequence). This CDR3 reads CASSLEPTQRGLEAFF. As DNA, the CDR3 is TGTGCCAGCAGCCTCGAACCGACGCAAAGGGGCCTGGAAGCTTTCTTT.

The rearrangement links TRBV19 to TRBJ2-7; D remains ambiguous. The germline CDR1 and CDR2 sequences are LNHDA and SQIVND (reference sequence). The CDR3 covers 13 residues. Between the trimmed V and J ends, which lost 5 bases and 9 bases, there was a span of 17 bases. CDR3 coding DNA: TGTGCCAGTAGTCCCACATCCCACTTTGGGCAGTACTTC. This codes for CASSPTSHFGQYF.

Regarding this clone: The same CDR3 can be traced to other DNA sequences in this sample. The chain couples TRBV30 to TRBJ2-5; D gene unclear. The CDR3 is made up of 12 amino acids. Trimming pared 3 bases from V and 5 bases from J, leaving 10 bases between. CDR1 is GTSNPN and CDR2 is SVGIG in the germline V gene (reference sequence). DNA for the CDR3: TGTGCCTGGAGCCCTGGGGTGGAGACCCAGTACTTC. Translating gives CAWSPGVETQYF.

This chain connects TRBV9 to TRBJ2-5; TRBD2 matches at 7 bases. Germline lookup yields CDR1 SGDLS and CDR2 YYNGEE. The ends lost 4 bases at V and 5 bases at J; junction bases unmatched: 14. This CDR3 is 16 amino acids long. The CDR3 loop is CASSSLSGFKGETQYF. CDR3 coding DNA: TGTGCCAGCAGCTCACTTAGCGGGTTTAAGGGGGAGACCCAGTACTTC.

V is TRBV5-1 and J is TRBJ2-3, with D possibly matching TRBD2 (5 bases). This CDR3 comprises 15 residues. Germline-derived CDR1 and CDR2 are SGHRS and YFSETQ. Trimming removed 4 bases at V and 0 bases at J, with 12 bases between. In nucleotides, the CDR3 is TGCGCCAGCAGCCCCCTAAGAGGGAGCACAGATACGCAGTATTTT. It codes for CASSPLRGSTDTQYF.